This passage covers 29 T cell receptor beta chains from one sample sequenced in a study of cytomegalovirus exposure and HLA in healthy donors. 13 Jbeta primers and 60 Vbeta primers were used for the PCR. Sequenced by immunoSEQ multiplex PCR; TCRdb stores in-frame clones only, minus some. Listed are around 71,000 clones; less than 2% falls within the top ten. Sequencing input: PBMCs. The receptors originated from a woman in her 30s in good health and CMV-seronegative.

The CDR3 DNA is TGTGCCAGCAGCCAGAGGAGAGCGGGAGTTGTCGGGGAGCTGTTTTTT. Translated, it gives CASSQRRAGVVGELFF. V and J are TRBV14 and TRBJ2-2; 8 bases are shared with TRBD2. The germline V gene has CDR1 SGHDN and CDR2 FVKESK. The CDR3 runs 16 residues. V gave up 3 bases and J gave up 7 bases; unmatched junction bases: 10. Filled out from reference TRBV14 and TRBJ2-2, the complete variable domain reads EAGVTQFPSHSVIEKGQTVTLRCDPISGHDNLYWYRRVMGKEIKFLLHFVKESKQDESGMPNNRFLAERTGGTYSTLKVQPAELEDSGVYFCASSQRRAGVVGELFFGEGSRLTVL.

The CDR3, as DNA: TGTGCCTGGAGTGGGGGACAGGGGGGCTATGGCTACACCTTC. Translation: CAWSGGQGGYGYTF. The chain has TRBV30 and TRBJ1-2; 11 nucleotides align to TRBD1. In germline, CDR1 is GTSNPN, CDR2 SVGIG (reference sequence). The CDR3 totals 14 residues. Germline trimming cut 1 base from V and 4 bases from J; bases unmatched to any gene: 2. The entire variable domain, with the rest obtained from reference TRBV30 and TRBJ1-2, is as follows: SQTIHQWPATLVQPVGSPLSLECTVEGTSNPNLYWYRQAAGRGLQLLFYSVGIGQISSEVPQNLSASRPQDRQFILSSKKLLLSDSGFYLCAWSGGQGGYGYTFGSGTRLTVV.

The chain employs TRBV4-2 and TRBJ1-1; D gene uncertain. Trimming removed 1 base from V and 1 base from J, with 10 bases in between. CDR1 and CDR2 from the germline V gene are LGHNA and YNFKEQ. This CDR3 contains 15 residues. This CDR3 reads CASSQVPQANTEAFF. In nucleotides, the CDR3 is TGTGCCAGCAGCCAAGTCCCCCAGGCGAACACTGAAGCTTTCTTT.

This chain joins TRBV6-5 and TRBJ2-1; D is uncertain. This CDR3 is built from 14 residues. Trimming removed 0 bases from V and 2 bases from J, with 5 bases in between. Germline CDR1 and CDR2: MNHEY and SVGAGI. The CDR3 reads CASSYSSPYNEQFF. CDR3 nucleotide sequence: TGTGCCAGCAGTTACTCAAGCCCCTACAATGAGCAGTTCTTC.

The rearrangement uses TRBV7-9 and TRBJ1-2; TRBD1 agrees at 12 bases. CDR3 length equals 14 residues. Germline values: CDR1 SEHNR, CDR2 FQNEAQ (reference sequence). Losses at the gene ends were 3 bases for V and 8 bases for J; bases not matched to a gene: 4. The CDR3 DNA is TGTGCCAGCAGCTTGGGACAGGGGGCGTTGGGCTACACCTTC. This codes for CASSLGQGALGYTF.

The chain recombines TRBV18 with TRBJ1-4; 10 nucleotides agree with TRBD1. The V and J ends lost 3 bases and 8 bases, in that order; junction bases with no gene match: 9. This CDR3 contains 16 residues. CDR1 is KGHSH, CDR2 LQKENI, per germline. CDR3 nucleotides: TGTGCCAGCTCACCGGCTCGACAGGGGGCTGGGGAAAAACTGTTTTTT. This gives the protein CASSPARQGAGEKLFF.

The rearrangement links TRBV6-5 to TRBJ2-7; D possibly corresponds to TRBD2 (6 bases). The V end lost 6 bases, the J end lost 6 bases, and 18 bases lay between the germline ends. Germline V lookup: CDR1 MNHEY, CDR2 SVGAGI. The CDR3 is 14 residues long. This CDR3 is CASRSGTGSREQYF. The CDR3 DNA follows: TGTGCCAGCAGGTCCGGGACTGGGTCTCGCGAGCAGTACTTC.

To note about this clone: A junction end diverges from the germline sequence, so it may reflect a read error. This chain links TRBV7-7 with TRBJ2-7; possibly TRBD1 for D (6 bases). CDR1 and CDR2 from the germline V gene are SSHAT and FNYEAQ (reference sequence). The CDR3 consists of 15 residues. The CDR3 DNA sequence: TGTGCTAGCAGCTTAGGGCAGGGGAAAGTCTACGAGCAGTACTTC. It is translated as CASSLGQGKVYEQYF. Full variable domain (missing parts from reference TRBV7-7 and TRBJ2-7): GAGVSQSPRYKVTKRGQDVTLRCDPISSHATLYWYQQALGQGPEFLTYFNYEAQPDKSGLPSDRFSAERPEGSISTLTIQRTEQRDSAMYRCASSLGQGKVYEQYFGPGTRLTVT.

Here the CDR3 reads CATSRVVGWTGNSYEQYF. CDR3 bases: TGTGCCACCAGCAGAGTCGTGGGATGGACAGGTAACTCCTACGAGCAGTACTTC. The chain joins TRBV15 to TRBJ2-7; 7 nucleotides align to TRBD1. V shed 1 base, J shed 0 bases, and the junction held 12 bases outside the gene matches. The germline V gene has CDR1 LNHNV and CDR2 YYDKDF (reference sequence). This CDR3 is built from 18 residues.

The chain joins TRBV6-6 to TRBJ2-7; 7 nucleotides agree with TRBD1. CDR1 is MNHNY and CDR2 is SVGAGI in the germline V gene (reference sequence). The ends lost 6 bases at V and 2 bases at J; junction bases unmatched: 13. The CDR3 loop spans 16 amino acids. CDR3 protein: CASSLKRSGGTYEQYF. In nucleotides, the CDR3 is TGTGCCAGCAGCCTAAAACGTTCAGGGGGTACCTACGAGCAGTACTTC.

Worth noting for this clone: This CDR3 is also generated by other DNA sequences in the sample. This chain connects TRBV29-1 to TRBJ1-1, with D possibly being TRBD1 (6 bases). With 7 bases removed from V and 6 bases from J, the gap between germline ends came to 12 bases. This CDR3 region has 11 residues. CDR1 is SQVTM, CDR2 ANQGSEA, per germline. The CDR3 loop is CSATGFAEAFF. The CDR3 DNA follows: TGCAGCGCCACAGGGTTTGCTGAAGCTTTCTTT.

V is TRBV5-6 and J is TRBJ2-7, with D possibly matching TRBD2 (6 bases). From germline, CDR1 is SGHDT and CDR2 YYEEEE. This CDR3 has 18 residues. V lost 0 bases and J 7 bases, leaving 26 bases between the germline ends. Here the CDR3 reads CASSLALSGPIAPREQYF. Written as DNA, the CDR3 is TGTGCCAGCAGCTTGGCCCTTAGCGGTCCTATCGCTCCTCGGGAGCAGTACTTC.

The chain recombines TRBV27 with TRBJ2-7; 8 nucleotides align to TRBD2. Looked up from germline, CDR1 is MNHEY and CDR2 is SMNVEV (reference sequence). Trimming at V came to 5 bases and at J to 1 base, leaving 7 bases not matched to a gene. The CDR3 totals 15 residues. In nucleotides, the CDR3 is TGTGCCAGCAGTCCCCGGGGGGGGGCATCCTACGAGCAGTACTTC. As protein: CASSPRGGASYEQYF.

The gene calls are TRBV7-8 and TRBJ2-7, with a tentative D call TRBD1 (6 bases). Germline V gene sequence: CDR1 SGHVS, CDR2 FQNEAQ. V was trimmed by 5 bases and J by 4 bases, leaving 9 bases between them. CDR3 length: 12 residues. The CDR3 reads CASSEGVYEQYF. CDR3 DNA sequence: TGTGCCAGCAGCGAGGGGGTATACGAGCAGTACTTC.

Written as DNA, the CDR3 is TGTGCCAGCTCACCACCGGAAGCGGGGGGAAGCAATGAGCAGTTCTTC. Translating it yields CASSPPEAGGSNEQFF. V is TRBV18 and J is TRBJ2-1; TRBD2 matches 9 bases. Germline CDR1 KGHSH, CDR2 LQKENI. Trimming took 0 bases from V and 6 from J; bases not matched to a gene: 6. CDR3 size: 16 residues.

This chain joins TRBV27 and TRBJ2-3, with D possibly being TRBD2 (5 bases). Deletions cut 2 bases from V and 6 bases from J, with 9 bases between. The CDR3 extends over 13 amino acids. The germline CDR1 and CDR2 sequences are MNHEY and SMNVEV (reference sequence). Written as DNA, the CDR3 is TGTGCCAGCAGTTTAGGGCCGGGGGATACGCAGTATTTT. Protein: CASSLGPGDTQYF.

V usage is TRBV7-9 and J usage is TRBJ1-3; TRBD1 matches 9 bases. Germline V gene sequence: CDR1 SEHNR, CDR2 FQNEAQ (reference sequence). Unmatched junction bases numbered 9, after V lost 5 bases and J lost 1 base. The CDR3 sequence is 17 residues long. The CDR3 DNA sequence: TGTGCCAGCAGCCAAAACCGGGACAGGGTTTCTGGAAACACCATATATTTT. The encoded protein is CASSQNRDRVSGNTIYF.

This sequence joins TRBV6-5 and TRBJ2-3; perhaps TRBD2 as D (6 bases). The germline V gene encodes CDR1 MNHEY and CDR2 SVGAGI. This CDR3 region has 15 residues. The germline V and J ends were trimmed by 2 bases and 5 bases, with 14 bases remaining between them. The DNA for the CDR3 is TGTGCCAGCAGTTACAGCTCGGGGAGGCGAGATACGCAGTATTTT. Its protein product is CASSYSSGRRDTQYF.

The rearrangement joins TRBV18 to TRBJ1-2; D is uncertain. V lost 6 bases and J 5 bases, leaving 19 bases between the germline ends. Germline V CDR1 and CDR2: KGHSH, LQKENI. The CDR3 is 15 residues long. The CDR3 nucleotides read TGTGCCAGCTCTGCGACCGGAGGTGAGATGTATGGCTACACCTTC. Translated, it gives CASSATGGEMYGYTF.

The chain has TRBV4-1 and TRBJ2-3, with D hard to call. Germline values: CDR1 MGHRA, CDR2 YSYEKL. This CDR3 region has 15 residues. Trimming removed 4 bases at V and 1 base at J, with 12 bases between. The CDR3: CASSLFSSGTDTQYF. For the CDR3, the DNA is TGCGCCAGCAGCCTTTTTTCTTCGGGCACAGATACGCAGTATTTT.

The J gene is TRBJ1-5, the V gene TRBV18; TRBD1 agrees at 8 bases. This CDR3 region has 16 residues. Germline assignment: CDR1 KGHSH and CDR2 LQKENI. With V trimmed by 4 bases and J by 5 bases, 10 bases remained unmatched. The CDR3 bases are TGTGCCAGCTCACTCACAGGGGGAAGCCTCGATCAGCCCCAGCATTTT. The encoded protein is CASSLTGGSLDQPQHF.

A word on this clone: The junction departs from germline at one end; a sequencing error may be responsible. The CDR3 is CASRDRAGAYEQSF. For the CDR3, the DNA is TGTGCCAGCAGGGACAGGGCGGGGGCCTACGAGCAGTCCTTC. The V and J genes are TRBV6-6 and TRBJ2-7; a possible D gene is TRBD1 (8 bases). CDR3 length equals 14 residues. The germline V gene encodes CDR1 MNHNY and CDR2 SVGAGI (reference sequence).

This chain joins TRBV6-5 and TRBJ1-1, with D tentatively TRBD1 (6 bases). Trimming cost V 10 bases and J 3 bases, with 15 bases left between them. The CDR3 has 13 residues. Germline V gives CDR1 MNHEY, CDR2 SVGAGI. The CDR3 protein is CATKQGDYTEAFF. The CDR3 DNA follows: TGTGCCACCAAACAGGGCGACTACACTGAAGCTTTCTTT.

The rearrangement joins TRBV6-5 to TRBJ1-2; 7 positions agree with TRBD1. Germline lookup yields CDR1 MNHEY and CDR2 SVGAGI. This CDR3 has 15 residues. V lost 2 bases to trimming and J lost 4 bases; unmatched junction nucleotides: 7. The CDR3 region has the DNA TGTGCCAGCAGTTACGACAGGGTCGGAGTCTATGGCTACACCTTC. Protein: CASSYDRVGVYGYTF.

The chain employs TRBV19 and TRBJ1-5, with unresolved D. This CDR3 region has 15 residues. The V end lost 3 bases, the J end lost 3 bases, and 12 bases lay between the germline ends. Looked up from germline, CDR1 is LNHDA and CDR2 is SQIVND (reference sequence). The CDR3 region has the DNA TGTGCCAGTAGTATGCTCGCAGGTCTCAATCAGCCCCAGCATTTT. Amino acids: CASSMLAGLNQPQHF.

CDR3 sequence reads: CASMRGFPYGYTF. The CDR3 nucleotides read TGTGCCAGCATGCGCGGCTTCCCCTATGGCTACACCTTC. V gene TRBV25-1 combines with J gene TRBJ1-2; no definite D call. The CDR3 runs 13 residues. V gave up 7 bases and J gave up 4 bases, with 13 bases separating them. Germline lookup yields CDR1 MGHDK and CDR2 SYGVNS.

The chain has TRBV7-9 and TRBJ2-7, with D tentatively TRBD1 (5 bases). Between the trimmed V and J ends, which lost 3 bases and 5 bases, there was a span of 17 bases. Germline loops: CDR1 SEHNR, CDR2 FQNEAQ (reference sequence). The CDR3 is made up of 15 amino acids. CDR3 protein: CASSFSWAGFDEQYF. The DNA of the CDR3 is TGTGCCAGCAGCTTTAGCTGGGCAGGGTTCGACGAGCAGTACTTC.

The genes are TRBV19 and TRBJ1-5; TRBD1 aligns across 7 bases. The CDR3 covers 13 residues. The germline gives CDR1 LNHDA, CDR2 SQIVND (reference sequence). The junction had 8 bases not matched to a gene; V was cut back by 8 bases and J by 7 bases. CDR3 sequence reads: CASARQGDQPQHF. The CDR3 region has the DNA TGTGCCAGTGCCCGACAGGGTGACCAGCCCCAGCATTTT.

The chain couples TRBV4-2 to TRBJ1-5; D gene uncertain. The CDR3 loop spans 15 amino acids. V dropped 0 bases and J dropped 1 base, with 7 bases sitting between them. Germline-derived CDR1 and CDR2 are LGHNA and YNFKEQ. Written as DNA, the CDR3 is TGTGCCAGCAGCCAAGAGAGACAAAGCAATCAGCCCCAGCATTTT. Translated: CASSQERQSNQPQHF.